A single sample is the source of the 4 T cell receptor beta chains below, sequenced in a study of response to subunit inactivated influenza vaccine. From the RT-PCR reads, TCRdb called clonotypes with MiXCR, one entry per CDR3 protein. The sample lists a few hundred thousand distinct CDR3 sequences; 13% to 15% were seen once. The material was PBMCs from blood, obtained 11 to 12 days after vaccination. Every receptor here comes from a middle-aged man who received an inactivated influenza vaccine.

The J gene is TRBJ2-4, the V gene TRBV20-1, with a weak D call TRBD1 (5 bases). Germline lookup yields CDR1 DFQATT and CDR2 SNEGSKA (reference sequence). CDR3 length: 16 amino acids. Trimming cost V 6 bases and J 0 bases, with 18 bases left between them. The CDR3 DNA is TGCAGTGCCCCATTCGAGGACACAATAGCCAAAAACATTCAGTACTTC. Its protein is CSAPFEDTIAKNIQYF.

This chain connects TRBV20-1 to TRBJ2-3; D unclear. This CDR3 spans 15 amino acids. V lost 6 bases and J 0 bases, leaving 16 bases between the germline ends. The germline V gene has CDR1 DFQATT and CDR2 SNEGSKA (reference sequence). The CDR3 region is CSALNPRISTDTQYF. For the CDR3, the DNA is TGCAGTGCCCTCAATCCGCGGATAAGCACAGATACGCAGTATTTT.

This clonotype was counted ten times or more. This chain joins TRBV4-2 and TRBJ1-1; no definite D call. This CDR3 has 15 residues. The germline V gene has CDR1 LGHNA and CDR2 YNFKEQ. With 3 bases removed from V and 5 bases from J, the gap between germline ends came to 16 bases. The CDR3 loop reads CASSQGDGPRTEAFF. The CDR3 nucleotides read TGTGCCAGCAGCCAGGGAGACGGCCCCCGGACTGAAGCTTTCTTT.

This clonotype was picked up a small number of times. The chain employs TRBV11-2 and TRBJ2-1; maybe TRBD2 (5 bases). The germline gives CDR1 SGHAT, CDR2 FQNNGV. Trimming took off 1 base at V and 1 base at J, with 11 bases between the two ends. The CDR3 runs to 16 residues. The CDR3 sequence: CASSLGGGKSYNEQFF. Here the CDR3 DNA reads TGTGCCAGCAGCTTAGGTGGAGGCAAGTCCTACAATGAGCAGTTCTTC. Full variable domain (remainder filled in from reference TRBV11-2 and TRBJ2-1): EAGVAQSPRYKIIEKRQSVAFWCNPISGHATLYWYQQILGQGPKLLIQFQNNGVVDDSQLPKDRFSAERLKGVDSTLKIQPAKLEDSAVYLCASSLGGGKSYNEQFFGPGTRLTVL.